This T cell receptor (beta chain) was captured in a study of PD-1 blockade in classical Hodgkin lymphoma. Every patient relapsed after autologous stem cell transplantation, and brentuximab vedotin exposure varied. This clone was seen a single time. The junction and the germline gene differ at one end; a read error may be behind it. Clones were read by immunoSEQ multiplex PCR, and TCRdb kept only the in-frame ones, dropping some. The sample carries 35,000 to 40,000 clones, roughly 88% recorded once. Germline lookup yields CDR1 SSHAT and CDR2 FNYEAQ (reference sequence). The CDR3 runs to 13 residues. The sample was peripheral blood mononuclear cells (PBMCs), taken before the second cycle of nivolumab. This sequence joins TRBV7-7 and TRBJ2-2; D is possibly TRBD2 (5 bases). This TCR came from a human donor with classical Hodgkin lymphoma. The CDR3 spells CASSLAFTGELFF. Here the CDR3 DNA reads TGTGCTAGCAGCTTAGCGTTCACCGGGGAGCTGTTTTTT.